The T cell receptor beta chain described here comes from a study of blood T cell repertoires in COVID-19. Study background: Acute and convalescent COVID-19 specimens originated in the United States, Italy and Spain. PBMCs, B-cell-depleted T cells, or T cells were the source of the cDNA or gDNA that made up the material.

Germline V gives CDR1 LNHNV, CDR2 YYDKDF (reference sequence). This CDR3 contains 13 residues. With 3 bases clipped from V and 5 bases from J, the junction kept 3 bases outside the gene matches. Original handling: Amplified reference gene primers provided the basis for estimating nucleated cell counts. TCRdb keeps only in-frame clones here, not all; method: immunoSEQ multiplex PCR. Clone size and V and J calls were adopted from that table, with D and trimming inferred from the DNA. The sample holds 130,000 or so clones, about 86% seen once. The chain uses TRBV15 and TRBJ2-7, with 8 bases lining up with TRBD1. Sequenced material: peripheral blood. The sequence derives from a woman aged 60-75 years with acute or convalescent COVID-19. CDR3 region: CATSRDREDEQYF. CDR3 nucleotide sequence: TGTGCCACCAGCAGGGACAGGGAGGACGAGCAGTACTTC.